This TCR beta chain was sequenced for a study of T cells in localized non-small cell lung cancer (dated by TCRdb to 2019 to 2021). About the full investigation: The study examined T cell repertoires in a few hundred patients with early-stage NSCLC and compared tumors with uninvolved tumor-adjacent lungs. NSCLC patients had a mean age of around 70 years, and 129 were male and nearly 110 female. All 240 or so NSCLC patients in the cohort were treatment-naive and had localized lung tumors that were resected.

What the study reported, not specific to this receptor: Since the design was exploratory, TCR variables were selected using unadjusted p-values with no false-discovery rate correction. A median of about 53 of the top 100 tumor clones were detected in paired uninvolved adjacent lung, and 28 of these tumor clones were also found among the top 100 clones of the paired uninvolved adjacent lung. Longer overall survival was associated with higher T cell density in blood, whereas shorter survival was associated with higher clonality in adjacent lung. Uninvolved tumor-adjacent lung showed the highest T cell clonality, higher than tumor, which suggests more focused antigenic responses in the uninvolved tumor-adjacent lung. Because multi-region tumor sequencing was not performed, intratumor heterogeneity could not be ruled out.

At diagnosis, tumor, uninvolved tumor-adjacent lung and peripheral blood were collected and then preserved as a mix of FFPE and fresh-frozen material. For TCR repertoire profiling, blood samples were analyzed in the form of peripheral blood mononuclear cells. The immunoSEQ Assay was used to sequence TCR beta CDR3 regions from DNA. Per the authors' processing: T cell density was computed as TCR beta template counts normalized to usable DNA estimated by amplifying housekeeping genes. The preseqR package was used to estimate richness by extrapolating to 400,000 templates for PBMC samples and to 120,000 templates for tissue samples. Clonality was defined by subtracting Pielou's evenness from one. Differential abundance testing on productive amino-acid clonotypes, with a minimum total count of 5 and an alpha of 0.1, was used to identify tissue-enriched TCRs. The Jaccard Index and the Morisita Overlap Index were used to measure repertoire overlap between compartments. GLIPH grouped TCR beta CDR3s together with public tetramer-defined viral CDR3s, and a viral motif had to include at least three viral sequences and also show V-gene enrichment. In TCRdb, the immuneACCESS table is reduced to in-frame sequences with V and J assigned. These tables do not hold every clone; where another copy was compared, an unresolved V gene accounts for under half, and the others remain unexplained. That table furnishes V, J and clone size, whereas the DNA furnished D and trimming. For this sample there are just over 70,000 clones; around 85% appear just once. The ten biggest clones cover about a fifth of the sample.

Taken from the germline V gene, the CDR1 and CDR2 loops are MDHEN and SYDVKM. The CDR3 sequence holds 14 residues, the cysteine and phenylalanine included. Left in the record is the CDR3 DNA by itself, 42 bases read in frame from the first base. V is shortened by 5 bases, J by 2 bases, and the region joining them spans 12 bases. In regard to this clone: Its antigen is not yet known. Base qualities are not provided; no much larger clone lies one nucleotide away.

The sequencing used peripheral blood, collected before any cancer treatment. The source of this sequence is a male donor older than 55 with stage III squamous cell lung carcinoma. The chain is made from TRBV28 and TRBJ1-1; a confident D gene designation cannot be given. The bases are TGTGCCAGCAGTCCGCATAGGGCAAACACTGAAGCTTTCTTT. Translated, it gives CASSPHRANTEAFF. The full variable domain, completed from the reference TRBV28 and TRBJ1-1 proteins outside the CDR3, reads DVKVTQSSRYLVKRTGEKVFLECVQDMDHENMFWYRQDPGLGLRLIYFSYDVKMKEKGDIPEGYSVSREKKERFSLILESASTNQTSMYLCASSPHRANTEAFFGQGTRLTVV.